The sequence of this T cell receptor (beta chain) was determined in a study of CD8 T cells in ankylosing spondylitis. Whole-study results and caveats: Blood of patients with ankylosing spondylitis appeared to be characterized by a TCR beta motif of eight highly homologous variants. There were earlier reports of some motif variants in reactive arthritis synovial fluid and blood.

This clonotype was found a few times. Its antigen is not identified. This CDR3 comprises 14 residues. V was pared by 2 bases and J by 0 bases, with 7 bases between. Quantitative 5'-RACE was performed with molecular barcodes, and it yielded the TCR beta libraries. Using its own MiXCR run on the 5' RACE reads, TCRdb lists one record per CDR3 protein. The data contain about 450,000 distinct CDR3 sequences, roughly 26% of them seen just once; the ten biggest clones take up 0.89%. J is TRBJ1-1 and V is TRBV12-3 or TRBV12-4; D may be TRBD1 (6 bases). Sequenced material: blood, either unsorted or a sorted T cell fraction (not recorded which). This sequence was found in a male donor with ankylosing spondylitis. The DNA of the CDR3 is TGTGCCAGCAGTTTACCAGGGGTGAACACTGAAGCTTTCTTT. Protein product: CASSLPGVNTEAFF.